The T cell receptor beta chain under discussion was sequenced for a study of control samples from healthy donors and cancer patients. CDR1 and CDR2 (germline): MDHEN, SYDVKM. V shed 6 bases, J shed 7 bases, and the junction held 6 bases outside the gene matches. This CDR3 is built from 12 residues. Generated by immunoSEQ multiplex PCR, the TCRdb table keeps only in-frame clones and is missing some. The sample lists over 150,000 clones, roughly 94% occurring once. The specimen sequenced was blood. This receptor was identified in a woman aged 18-30 years in good health. The chain recombines TRBV28 with TRBJ2-7; TRBD2 aligns across 7 bases. CDR3 DNA: TGTGCCAGCAGGGGGAGGGAGAGAGAGCAGTACTTC. It codes for CASRGREREQYF.